This TCR beta chain was identified during a study of beta chain features in type 1 diabetes. Broader study findings: Within each of all four CD4+ subsets, Type 1 diabetes patients had TCRB CDR3s that were moderately but significantly shorter.

Trimming removed 4 bases from V and 8 bases from J; junction bases left unmatched: 3. Per the germline V gene, CDR1 is MGHRA and CDR2 is YSYEKL. The CDR3 extends over 13 amino acids. In this sample, this clone turned up a few times. Its antigen is currently unknown. Expressed TCRB transcripts got sequenced, as all isolated RNA was reverse transcribed. Measured with immunoSEQ multiplex PCR; TCRdb has only the in-frame clones, and not every one. The sample has about 410,000 clones, 11% to 15% seen once. This sequence was found in a man younger than 40 in good health. Sequencing was done on a sample of naive CD4+ T cells from blood. The rearrangement links TRBV4-1 to TRBJ1-4; 8 nucleotides align to TRBD1. The CDR3 nucleotides are TGCGCCAGCAGCCCCGGACAGGGCGAAAAACTGTTTTTT. This codes for CASSPGQGEKLFF.